What follows are 22 T cell receptor beta chains derived from one specimen sequenced in a study of CD8+ T cells in alopecia areata. RNA, once extracted, was reverse transcribed into cDNA for use as the sequencing template. Sequenced by immunoSEQ multiplex PCR; TCRdb stores in-frame clones only, minus some. The sample counts 90,000 to 130,000 clones, none seen once; the ten largest own less than 20%. The sequencing sample was made of lesional skin. The receptors originated from a C3H/HeJ mouse with alopecia areata. Strain haplotype at MHC: H2-k.

Points on this clone: Germline and genes: mouse. The read ends 4 residues before the CDR3 terminus; that terminus is restored from the germline J gene. The V and J genes are TRBV13-2 and TRBJ2-7; D perhaps matches TRBD2 (6 bases). V was trimmed by 4 bases and J by 0 bases, leaving 14 bases between them. The CDR3 totals 15 residues. In germline, CDR1 is NNHNN, CDR2 SYGAGS (reference sequence). The CDR3 bases that were read are TGTGCCAGCGGTTCTCCGGGACTTAGCTCCTAT. Protein product: CASGSPGLSSY. The complete CDR3 sequence is CASGSPGLSSYEQYF.

Remarks on this clone: Genes and germline are mouse. The read is 4 residues too short to cover the CDR3 end, so that end is filled in from the germline J gene. The V and J genes are TRBV13-3 and TRBJ2-7; D might be TRBD1 (5 bases). The CDR3 spans 13 residues. CDR1 NNHDY and CDR2 SYVADS come from the germline V gene. V was clipped by 5 bases and J by 3 bases, with 12 bases between them. CDR3 DNA, as far as it was read: TGTGCCAGCAGGCCCCGGACAATCTAT. Amino acid sequence: CASRPRTIY. The whole CDR3 sequence is CASRPRTIYEQYF.

Remarks on this clone: The gene names given are mouse names. The CDR3 is cut off 4 residues early in the read; its end comes from the germline J gene. The chain is built from TRBV1 and TRBJ2-1; 9 bases map to TRBD1. The CDR3 is 16 amino acids. CDR1 is NSQYPW and CDR2 is LRSPGD in the germline V gene (reference sequence). The trim removed 4 bases at V and 0 bases at J, leaving 4 bases unmatched. The sequenced part of the CDR3 DNA is TGCACCTGCAGTGATGGGACAGGGACTAACTATGCT. As protein: CTCSDGTGTNYA. The full-length CDR3 reads as CTCSDGTGTNYAEQFF.

In its sample, this clone was seen a few times. Mouse germline and gene names are used. CDR3 sequence reads: CASSSLTGPYEQYF. The CDR3 DNA, read in part, is TGTGCCAGCAGTTCACTGACAGGGCCTTAT. The chain carries TRBV14 and TRBJ2-7, with 7 bases that match TRBD1. The read terminates 4 residues before the CDR3 end, so the remaining end is supplied by the germline J gene. The CDR3 is 14 amino acids. Germline lookup yields CDR1 SGHDT and CDR2 FRDEAV.

This clone was counted a few times. The listed genes are named as in mouse. The read falls 4 residues short of the CDR3 end, and the missing part is taken from the germline J gene. The genes are TRBV13-3 and TRBJ2-3, with 12 positions matching TRBD2. There are 16 residues in the CDR3. Trimming at V came to 2 bases and at J to 1 base, leaving 2 bases not matched to a gene. Germline CDR1 NNHDY, CDR2 SYVADS. The covered CDR3 bases are TGTGCCAGCAGTGAGAGACTGGGGGGGCGTGCAGAA. It encodes CASSERLGGRAE. The whole CDR3 is CASSERLGGRAETLYF.

This clone came up a few times. The gene names given are mouse names. The read ends 4 residues shy of where the CDR3 ends; the end is completed using the germline J gene. J is TRBJ2-7 and V is TRBV13-3, with a tentative D call TRBD1 (6 bases). This CDR3 is built from 15 residues. Trimming took off 7 bases at V and 0 bases at J, with 17 bases between the two ends. In germline, CDR1 is NNHDY, CDR2 SYVADS. This CDR3 reads CASSGVGQSSYEQYF. The DNA read from the CDR3 is TGTGCCAGCTCTGGAGTGGGACAAAGCTCCTAT.

The table lists this clone with a few counts. The germline and genes are mouse ones. CDR3 residues: CASSPSSYEQYF. The sequenced part of the CDR3 DNA is TGTGCCAGCAGTCCTTCGTCCTAT. This sequence joins TRBV19 and TRBJ2-7; D unresolved. The DNA ends 4 residues before the CDR3 does, and the rest of the CDR3 is filled in from the germline J gene. Germline lookup yields CDR1 FNHDT and CDR2 SITEND (reference sequence). V was pared by 4 bases and J by 1 base, with 6 bases between. This CDR3 region has 12 residues. The full variable domain, rest sourced from reference TRBV19 and TRBJ2-7, is GGIITQTPKFLIGQEGQKLTLKCQQNFNHDTMYWYRQDSGKGLRLIYYSITENDLQKGDLSEGYDASREKKSSFSLTVTSAQKNEMAVFLCASSPSSYEQYFGPGTRLTVL.

This clone was picked up a small number of times. The gene symbols are mouse symbols. Partial CDR3 DNA: TGTGCCAGCTCTCTGACTGGGGGGGCCTAT. Its translation is CASSLTGGAY. The whole CDR3 region reads CASSLTGGAYEQYF. The chain employs TRBV12-2 and TRBJ2-7; TRBD2 matches 11 bases. The read stops 4 residues short of the end of the CDR3; the missing end is completed from the germline J gene. The CDR3 runs to 14 residues. Germline V CDR1 and CDR2: SGHLS, HYDKME. With V trimmed by 1 base and J by 2 bases, 0 bases remained unmatched.

This clone was recorded a few times. Any gene name here is a mouse gene name. The missing CDR3 end, 4 residues past where the read stops, is filled in from the germline J gene. The rearrangement uses TRBV1 and TRBJ2-1; the match to TRBD2 covers 11 bases. The V gene's germline CDR1 is NSQYPW and CDR2 LRSPGD (reference sequence). V trimming: 0 bases; J trimming: 6 bases; junction bases outside the gene matches: 4. This CDR3 has 16 residues. The CDR3 region is CTCSADHWGGVAEQFF. Incomplete CDR3 DNA: TGCACCTGCAGTGCAGATCACTGGGGGGGCGTTGCT.

This clone was seen only a few times. Each gene name is a mouse one. The observed sequence ends 4 residues before the CDR3 terminus, with the missing tail filled in from the germline J gene. The chain is built from TRBV13-3 and TRBJ2-5, with 14 bases lining up with TRBD2. CDR3 length: 16 residues. CDR1 NNHDY and CDR2 SYVADS come from the germline V gene. CDR3 in amino acids: CASRGTGGAQKDTQYF. The CDR3 bases that were read are TGTGCCAGCAGGGGGACTGGGGGGGCGCAGAAGGAC.

This clone was found a few times. The genes and germline here are from mouse. The missing CDR3 end, 4 residues past where the read stops, is filled in from the germline J gene. This chain joins TRBV19 and TRBJ2-3; D possibly corresponds to TRBD1 (6 bases). The germline CDR1 and CDR2 sequences are FNHDT and SITEND (reference sequence). The V gene lost 0 bases and the J gene lost 1 base, with 12 bases spanning the gap. The CDR3 contains 16 residues. CDR3 bases read: TGTGCCAGCAGTATAGGGCAGGGGCTTGGTGCAGAA. This encodes CASSIGQGLGAE. The entire CDR3 reads CASSIGQGLGAETLYF.

On this clone itself: Genes and germline come from the mouse. The read terminates 4 residues before the CDR3 end, so the remaining end is supplied by the germline J gene. This rearrangement joins TRBV13-1 to TRBJ1-4, with D maybe TRBD1 (6 bases). Trimming stripped 1 base from V and 6 bases from J, with 10 bases between. The CDR3 is 14 residues long. Looked up from germline, CDR1 is NSHNY and CDR2 is SYGAGN. Partial CDR3 DNA: TGTGCCAGCAGTGATAGGGGGACGGACGAA. It is translated as CASSDRGTDE. The CDR3, in full, reads CASSDRGTDERLFF.

With regard to this clone: Mouse germline and gene names are used. Read coverage stops 4 residues before the CDR3 terminus; the germline J gene supplies the remainder. V and J are TRBV13-3 and TRBJ1-1; D is possibly TRBD1 (6 bases). The CDR3 has 15 residues. V was pared by 2 bases and J by 1 base, with 12 bases between. The germline CDR1 and CDR2 sequences are NNHDY and SYVADS. Partial CDR3 DNA: TGTGCCAGCAGTGAGCCCCCGGGACAAAACACA. This codes for CASSEPPGQNT. The whole CDR3 protein is CASSEPPGQNTEVFF.

This clone was counted only a few times. Gene labels here are mouse ones. Sequencing ends 4 residues short of the CDR3 end; the germline J gene provides the rest. This chain joins TRBV13-3 and TRBJ2-3, with D unclear. V lost 1 base and J lost 2, with 8 bases in between. This CDR3 region has 14 residues. CDR1 is NNHDY, CDR2 SYVADS, per germline. The CDR3 here is CASSDPQIAETLYF. The sequenced part of the CDR3 DNA is TGTGCCAGCAGTGATCCACAAATTGCAGAA.

In its sample, this clone was seen a few times. Gene and germline names: mouse. The read stops 4 residues short of the end of the CDR3; the missing end is completed from the germline J gene. The chain employs TRBV1 and TRBJ2-4, with a tentative D call TRBD2 (6 bases). CDR1 and CDR2 from the germline V gene are NSQYPW and LRSPGD (reference sequence). The CDR3 totals 13 residues. The CDR3 sequence is CTCAGHWENTLYF. CDR3 bases read: TGCACCTGCGCAGGGCACTGGGAAAAC.

This clone was observed a few times. The gene symbols are mouse symbols. The observed sequence ends 4 residues before the CDR3 terminus, with the missing tail filled in from the germline J gene. The chain uses TRBV1 and TRBJ2-3; tentative D call: TRBD1 (5 bases). The germline V and J ends were trimmed by 2 bases and 3 bases, with 12 bases remaining between them. The CDR3 covers 15 residues. The germline gives CDR1 NSQYPW, CDR2 LRSPGD (reference sequence). The CDR3 is CTCSAPGEGAETLYF. The sequenced CDR3 bases are TGCACCTGCAGTGCACCCGGGGAGGGGGCAGAA.

This clone was seen only a few times. The gene names here belong to mouse. The DNA ends 4 residues before the CDR3 does, and the rest of the CDR3 is filled in from the germline J gene. The chain carries TRBV13-3 and TRBJ2-4; 8 bases match TRBD2. The CDR3 spans 16 residues. Germline CDR1 NNHDY, CDR2 SYVADS. The ends lost 1 base at V and 1 base at J; junction bases unmatched: 5. The CDR3 spells CASSDFWGGGQNTLYF. CDR3 DNA, as far as it was read: TGTGCCAGCAGTGATTTTTGGGGGGGTGGTCAAAAC.

This clone was seen a handful of times. Gene names are mouse gene names. CDR3 DNA, as far as it was read: TGTGCCAGCAGTGGTTGGGGTTCTTAT. This gives the protein CASSGWGSY. The full CDR3 sequence reads CASSGWGSYEQYF. This chain connects TRBV13-3 to TRBJ2-7; maybe TRBD2 (5 bases). The sequence runs out 4 residues before the end of the CDR3; the remainder is reconstructed from the germline J gene. This CDR3 contains 13 residues. The germline CDR1 and CDR2 sequences are NNHDY and SYVADS.

Concerning this clone itself: The protein listed by TCRdb differs at residue 13 from the translated DNA, so the DNA translation is shown. The genes are named according to mouse. The CDR3 end lies 3 residues beyond the end of the read and is filled in from the germline J gene. The chain couples TRBV13-3 to TRBJ1-3, with 7 bases fitting TRBD1. The V gene's germline CDR1 is NNHDY and CDR2 SYVADS. V lost 0 bases, J lost 4 bases, and 7 bases stayed unmatched. This CDR3 comprises 16 residues. CDR3 DNA, as far as it was read: TGTGCCAGCAGTGATGCAGGGGGGGCGCGAGGAAATACG. Protein sequence: CASSDAGGARGNT. The whole CDR3 region reads CASSDAGGARGNTLYF.

Turning to this clone: Here the gene names and germline are mouse. The read comes to an end 4 residues before the CDR3 does, leaving the germline J gene to fill in the end. The rearrangement uses TRBV19 and TRBJ2-7; no reliable D call. The CDR3 loop spans 14 amino acids. Trimming cost V 5 bases and J 0 bases, with 12 bases left between them. Germline CDR1 FNHDT, CDR2 SITEND (reference sequence). The CDR3 spells CASRNPQSSYEQYF. CDR3 DNA, as far as it was read: TGTGCCAGCAGAAACCCACAAAGCTCCTAT.

This clone was observed a few times. Here the gene names and germline are mouse. The read stops 4 residues short of the end of the CDR3; the missing end is completed from the germline J gene. This rearrangement joins TRBV13-3 to TRBJ2-3, with 7 bases lining up with TRBD1. The CDR3 extends over 14 amino acids. CDR1 and CDR2 (germline): NNHDY, SYVADS. Trimming cost V 0 bases and J 4 bases; bases outside gene matches: 2. Incomplete CDR3 DNA: TGTGCCAGCAGTGATGGACAGGGAACAGAA. This sequence encodes CASSDGQGTE. The complete CDR3 reads CASSDGQGTETLYF.

Note on this clone: Each gene name is a mouse one. The observed sequence ends 4 residues before the CDR3 terminus, with the missing tail filled in from the germline J gene. The rearrangement joins TRBV13-3 to TRBJ2-1; 8 nucleotides align to TRBD2. There are 14 residues in the CDR3. The V and J ends lost 2 bases and 6 bases, in that order; junction bases with no gene match: 4. Germline CDR1 and CDR2: NNHDY and SYVADS. CDR3 region: CASSDWGDGAEQFF. The sequenced part of the CDR3 DNA is TGTGCCAGCAGTGACTGGGGGGATGGTGCT.